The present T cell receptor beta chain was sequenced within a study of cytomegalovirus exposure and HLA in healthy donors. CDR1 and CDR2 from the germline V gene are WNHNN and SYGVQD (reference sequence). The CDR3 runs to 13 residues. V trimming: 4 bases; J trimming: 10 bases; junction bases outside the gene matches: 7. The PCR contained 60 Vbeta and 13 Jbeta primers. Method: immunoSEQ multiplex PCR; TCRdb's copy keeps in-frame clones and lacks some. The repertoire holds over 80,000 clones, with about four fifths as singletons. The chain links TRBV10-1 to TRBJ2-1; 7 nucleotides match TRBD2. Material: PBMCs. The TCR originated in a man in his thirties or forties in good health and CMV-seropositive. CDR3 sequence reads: CASSGLAVGEQFF. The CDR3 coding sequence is TGCGCCAGCAGTGGGCTAGCGGTGGGCGAGCAGTTCTTC.